The count of the clone carrying this TCR beta chain is one. Germline loops: CDR1 SGDLS, CDR2 YYNGEE. V lost 3 bases to trimming and J lost 4 bases; unmatched junction nucleotides: 7. The CDR3 spans 14 residues. Running of the assay took place at deep level. Methods used by the authors: Quality scores were absent from the junction-only immunoSEQ sequences, so filtering differed. Some clones are missing from TCRdb's copy, which holds only in-frame ones; the method was immunoSEQ multiplex PCR. D and trimming come from the DNA, and the V and J calls and clone size come from that table. The sample includes more than 1.2 million clones, approximately 98.5% of them seen just once. This entry comes from a study of shared clonotypes between healthy human individuals.

The sample was naive CD4+ T cells sorted from blood. As for subset: CD45RA+ positively selected. The chain links TRBV9 to TRBJ2-7, with 7 bases that match TRBD2. This TCR was recovered from a man aged 25-45 years in good health. The CDR3 here is CASSARDYSYEQYF. For the CDR3, the DNA is TGTGCCAGCAGCGCCAGGGACTACTCATACGAGCAGTACTTC. Together with reference TRBV9 and TRBJ2-7, the CDR3 gives the full variable domain: DSGVTQTPKHLITATGQRVTLRCSPRSGDLSVYWYQQSLDQGLQFLIQYYNGEERAKGNILERFSAQQFPDLHSELNLSSLELGDSALYFCASSARDYSYEQYFGPGTRLTVT.